These T cell receptor beta chains were read from a single sample in a study of blood T cell repertoires in COVID-19. The method was immunoSEQ multiplex PCR; TCRdb's version includes in-frame clones alone and lacks a portion of them. The repertoire includes some 240,000 clones, over 80% of them detected once, and more than 1.5% sits in the top ten. The sample taken for sequencing was peripheral blood. All receptors derive from a woman aged 40 to 50 who had recovered from COVID-19. The CDR3 runs from the conserved cysteine through the conserved F or W. A D gene is named only where the DNA matches it firmly. Clone size is given for some rows only: seen once, a few or many times, or a class if the clone is expanded.

v_call: TRBV29-1
clone_size: once
d_call: TRBD2
j_call: TRBJ2-1
cdr3_length: 16
cdr3_nt: TGCAGCGTTGAAACTAGCGGGGGGGCATTCTGGAATGAGCAGTTCTTC
cdr3_aa: CSVETSGGAFWNEQFF

v_call: TRBV5-8
clone_size: -
d_call: -
j_call: TRBJ1-1
cdr3_length: 14
cdr3_nt: TGTGCCAGCAGCTTGGATGGGGCCTACACTGAAGCTTTCTTT
cdr3_aa: CASSLDGAYTEAFF

v_call: TRBV5-6
clone_size: -
d_call: TRBD1
j_call: TRBJ1-5
cdr3_length: 14
cdr3_nt: TGTGCCAGCAGCTTGGGACAGGGGGATCAGCCCCAGCATTTT
cdr3_aa: CASSLGQGDQPQHF

v_call: TRBV6-5
clone_size: few
d_call: -
j_call: TRBJ2-1
cdr3_length: 14
cdr3_nt: TGTGCCAGCAGTTACGGGCGGGGGCACAATGAGCAGTTCTTC
cdr3_aa: CASSYGRGHNEQFF

v_call: TRBV24-1
clone_size: -
d_call: TRBD1
j_call: TRBJ1-2
cdr3_length: 15
cdr3_nt: TGTGCCACCAGTGATCCCACAGGGGGATTCTATGGCTACACCTTC
cdr3_aa: CATSDPTGGFYGYTF

v_call: TRBV7-9
clone_size: -
d_call: -
j_call: TRBJ1-4
cdr3_length: 17
cdr3_nt: TGTGCCAGCAGCTACTCAGTTTCCGGGACATACGATGAAAAACTGTTTTTT
cdr3_aa: CASSYSVSGTYDEKLFF

v_call: TRBV15
clone_size: -
d_call: -
j_call: TRBJ1-6
cdr3_length: 17
cdr3_nt: TGTGCCACCAGCCTTACCGTGGACAGCTCCTATAATTCACCCCTCCACTTT
cdr3_aa: CATSLTVDSSYNSPLHF

v_call: TRBV6-5
clone_size: once
d_call: -
j_call: TRBJ2-7
cdr3_length: 11
cdr3_nt: TGTGCCAGCTATCAGAACTACGAGCAGTACTTC
cdr3_aa: CASYQNYEQYF

v_call: TRBV7-9
clone_size: -
d_call: TRBD2
j_call: TRBJ2-1
cdr3_length: 15
cdr3_nt: TGTGCCAGCAGCTCCGGACTAGCGGGGGGGCTAGGGCAGTTCTTC
cdr3_aa: CASSSGLAGGLGQFF

v_call: TRBV4-1
clone_size: -
d_call: TRBD1
j_call: TRBJ1-4
cdr3_length: 15
cdr3_nt: TGCGCCAGCAGCCTTGCAGGGGGCACTAATGAAAAACTGTTTTTT
cdr3_aa: CASSLAGGTNEKLFF

v_call: TRBV6-1
clone_size: -
d_call: TRBD1
j_call: TRBJ1-2
cdr3_length: 13
cdr3_nt: TGTGCCAGCAGTGACCGACAGGGAGGAGGCTACACCTTC
cdr3_aa: CASSDRQGGGYTF

v_call: TRBV2
clone_size: -
d_call: TRBD1
j_call: TRBJ1-2
cdr3_length: 12
cdr3_nt: TGTGCCAGCAGAGAGACAGGGTATGGCTACACCTTC
cdr3_aa: CASRETGYGYTF

v_call: TRBV28
clone_size: -
d_call: TRBD2
j_call: TRBJ2-1
cdr3_length: 14
cdr3_nt: TGTGCCAGCCTGACTAGCGGGGGGCACAATGAGCAGTTCTTC
cdr3_aa: CASLTSGGHNEQFF

v_call: TRBV19
clone_size: -
d_call: TRBD2
j_call: TRBJ2-2
cdr3_length: 16
cdr3_nt: TGTGCCAGTACTCTCCGGGGGGGTGCGAACACCGGGGAGCTGTTTTTT
cdr3_aa: CASTLRGGANTGELFF

v_call: TRBV6-1
clone_size: -
d_call: TRBD2
j_call: TRBJ2-3
cdr3_length: 15
cdr3_nt: TGTGCCAGCAGTGAAGCGCTTCTGGGAGGGGATACGCAGTATTTT
cdr3_aa: CASSEALLGGDTQYF

v_call: TRBV2
clone_size: -
d_call: -
j_call: TRBJ1-5
cdr3_length: 13
cdr3_nt: TGTGCCAGCAGTGACCAGCGGACTGGGCCCCAGCATTTT
cdr3_aa: CASSDQRTGPQHF

v_call: TRBV3-1/TRBV3-2
clone_size: -
d_call: TRBD1
j_call: TRBJ2-2
cdr3_length: 20
cdr3_nt: TGTGCCAGCAGCCAAGAGGCCCTGACAGGGGGGTTCGCGAACACCGGGGAGCTGTTTTTT
cdr3_aa: CASSQEALTGGFANTGELFF

v_call: TRBV28
clone_size: -
d_call: -
j_call: TRBJ1-5
cdr3_length: 15
cdr3_nt: TGTGCCAGCAGTGCCCCTGACAGCCTCAATCAGCCCCAGCATTTT
cdr3_aa: CASSAPDSLNQPQHF

v_call: TRBV10-2
clone_size: -
d_call: -
j_call: TRBJ2-1
cdr3_length: 17
cdr3_nt: TGCGCCAGCAGTGGCATAGAATTCTCGAGCTCCTACAATGAGCAGTTCTTC
cdr3_aa: CASSGIEFSSSYNEQFF

v_call: TRBV27
clone_size: few
d_call: TRBD1
j_call: TRBJ1-6
cdr3_length: 14
cdr3_nt: TGTGCCAGCCGGCTGACAGGGGCGGGTTCACCCCTCCACTTT
cdr3_aa: CASRLTGAGSPLHF

v_call: TRBV7-6
clone_size: -
d_call: TRBD1
j_call: TRBJ2-2
cdr3_length: 16
cdr3_nt: TGTGCCAGCAGCTTTTGGGACAGGGGGAACACCGGGGAGCTGTTTTTT
cdr3_aa: CASSFWDRGNTGELFF

v_call: TRBV19
clone_size: -
d_call: -
j_call: TRBJ2-7
cdr3_length: 14
cdr3_nt: TGTGCCAGTAGTCGGGTGGGGGCCTTCAACGAGCAGTACTTC
cdr3_aa: CASSRVGAFNEQYF

v_call: TRBV11-3
clone_size: few
d_call: TRBD2
j_call: TRBJ2-3
cdr3_length: 15
cdr3_nt: TGTGCCAGCAGCTTAACACTACGGGGGGCAGATACGCAGTATTTT
cdr3_aa: CASSLTLRGADTQYF

v_call: TRBV4-2
clone_size: -
d_call: TRBD2
j_call: TRBJ2-1
cdr3_length: 17
cdr3_nt: TGTGCCAGCAGCTACCGAGGGACTAGCGGGGTACACAATGAGCAGTTCTTC
cdr3_aa: CASSYRGTSGVHNEQFF

v_call: TRBV12-3/TRBV12-4
clone_size: -
d_call: -
j_call: TRBJ1-1
cdr3_length: 13
cdr3_nt: TGTGCCAGCAGAGACCAGGGGAACACTGAAGCTTTCTTT
cdr3_aa: CASRDQGNTEAFF

v_call: TRBV6-5
clone_size: few
d_call: -
j_call: TRBJ1-2
cdr3_length: 15
cdr3_nt: TGTGCCAGCAGTTACTCTCCATTGGCGGTCTATGGCTACACCTTC
cdr3_aa: CASSYSPLAVYGYTF

v_call: TRBV4-1
clone_size: -
d_call: -
j_call: TRBJ1-4
cdr3_length: 13
cdr3_nt: TGCGCCAGCAGCCTAGGGGTTAATGAAAAACTGTTTTTT
cdr3_aa: CASSLGVNEKLFF

v_call: TRBV11-2
clone_size: -
d_call: -
j_call: TRBJ1-5
cdr3_length: 12
cdr3_nt: TGTGCCAGCAGCGATAGGGGGCAGCCCCAGCATTTT
cdr3_aa: CASSDRGQPQHF

v_call: TRBV3-1/TRBV3-2
clone_size: -
d_call: -
j_call: TRBJ1-1
cdr3_length: 15
cdr3_nt: TGTGCCAGCAGCCAAGATTACTGGACTGGCACTGAAGCTTTCTTT
cdr3_aa: CASSQDYWTGTEAFF

v_call: TRBV6-1
clone_size: -
d_call: -
j_call: TRBJ2-7
cdr3_length: 14
cdr3_nt: TGTGCCAGCAGTGAAGTTCTGGCGAGGTACGAGCAGTACTTC
cdr3_aa: CASSEVLARYEQYF

v_call: TRBV19
clone_size: -
d_call: TRBD1
j_call: TRBJ2-7
cdr3_length: 12
cdr3_nt: TGTGCCAGTAGCGGACAGGGGTGGATTTTGTACTTC
cdr3_aa: CASSGQGWILYF

v_call: TRBV9
clone_size: -
d_call: -
j_call: TRBJ2-1
cdr3_length: 15
cdr3_nt: TGTGCCAGCAGCGTAGCGACTAGACAAGACAATGAGCAGTTCTTC
cdr3_aa: CASSVATRQDNEQFF

v_call: TRBV5-1
clone_size: -
d_call: -
j_call: TRBJ1-1
cdr3_length: 15
cdr3_nt: TGCGCCAGCAGCTTGCCGTCGCAGGGGCACACTGAAGCTTTCTTT
cdr3_aa: CASSLPSQGHTEAFF

v_call: TRBV12-3/TRBV12-4
clone_size: few
d_call: -
j_call: TRBJ2-1
cdr3_length: 13
cdr3_nt: TGTGCCAGCAGACGGAGCTCCTACAATGAGCAGTTCTTC
cdr3_aa: CASRRSSYNEQFF

v_call: TRBV3-1/TRBV3-2
clone_size: -
d_call: -
j_call: TRBJ1-1
cdr3_length: 12
cdr3_nt: TGTGCCAGCAGCCAACTATCGGGTCGAGCTTTCTTT
cdr3_aa: CASSQLSGRAFF

v_call: TRBV9
clone_size: -
d_call: TRBD1
j_call: TRBJ2-2
cdr3_length: 16
cdr3_nt: TGTGCCAGCAGCGTTGGGACAGACACTTTCGGCGGGGAGCTGTTTTTT
cdr3_aa: CASSVGTDTFGGELFF

v_call: TRBV2
clone_size: -
d_call: -
j_call: TRBJ2-7
cdr3_length: 12
cdr3_nt: TGTGCCAGCAGCCCGGACAGATACGAGCAGTACTTC
cdr3_aa: CASSPDRYEQYF

v_call: TRBV5-1
clone_size: -
d_call: -
j_call: TRBJ1-2
cdr3_length: 13
cdr3_nt: TGCGCCAGCAGCTTGGAAATAAGAGTTGGCTACACCTTC
cdr3_aa: CASSLEIRVGYTF

v_call: TRBV14
clone_size: -
d_call: TRBD1
j_call: TRBJ2-7
cdr3_length: 16
cdr3_nt: TGTGCCAGCAGCCCCCCGTTACAGGGGGGTCGTTACGAGCAGTACTTC
cdr3_aa: CASSPPLQGGRYEQYF

v_call: TRBV7-2
clone_size: -
d_call: TRBD2
j_call: TRBJ2-1
cdr3_length: 15
cdr3_nt: TGTGCCAGCAGCTTAGGGCGGGGGGCGTACAATGAGCAGTTCTTC
cdr3_aa: CASSLGRGAYNEQFF

v_call: TRBV5-1
clone_size: once
d_call: TRBD2
j_call: TRBJ2-1
cdr3_length: 14
cdr3_nt: TGCGCCCGCCGCGGGGGCGGGGGGACCAATGAGCAGTTCTTC
cdr3_aa: CARRGGGGTNEQFF

v_call: TRBV18
clone_size: -
d_call: TRBD1
j_call: TRBJ1-6
cdr3_length: 19
cdr3_nt: TGTGCCAGCTCACCAGTGGGACAGGGGCACCCAAAACATAATTCACCCCTCCACTTT
cdr3_aa: CASSPVGQGHPKHNSPLHF

v_call: TRBV2
clone_size: -
d_call: TRBD2
j_call: TRBJ2-7
cdr3_length: 15
cdr3_nt: TGTGCCAGCAGTGAGGGATTGCGGGGGGGCTACGAGCAGTACTTC
cdr3_aa: CASSEGLRGGYEQYF

v_call: TRBV6-5
clone_size: once
d_call: -
j_call: TRBJ2-5
cdr3_length: 14
cdr3_nt: TGTGCCAGCAATTACGGGCGATACTCTGAGACCCAGTACTTC
cdr3_aa: CASNYGRYSETQYF

v_call: TRBV6-1
clone_size: -
d_call: TRBD1
j_call: TRBJ2-5
cdr3_length: 15
cdr3_nt: TGTGCCAGCAGTGACAGGGGGTTTCTTATAGAGACCCAGTACTTC
cdr3_aa: CASSDRGFLIETQYF

v_call: TRBV5-1
clone_size: -
d_call: -
j_call: TRBJ1-2
cdr3_length: 14
cdr3_nt: TGCGCCAGCAGCTTGCCTGACAGGAACTATGGCTACACCTTC
cdr3_aa: CASSLPDRNYGYTF

v_call: TRBV7-9
clone_size: -
d_call: -
j_call: TRBJ2-7
cdr3_length: 14
cdr3_nt: TGTGCCACCTCCAGGGGCAGAGGATCCTACGAGCAGTACTTC
cdr3_aa: CATSRGRGSYEQYF

v_call: TRBV6-5
clone_size: -
d_call: TRBD1
j_call: TRBJ2-7
cdr3_length: 13
cdr3_nt: TGTGCCGTCGCCGGGACAGGGGATCGCGAGCAGTACTTC
cdr3_aa: CAVAGTGDREQYF

v_call: TRBV3-1/TRBV3-2
clone_size: -
d_call: -
j_call: TRBJ1-1
cdr3_length: 13
cdr3_nt: TGTGCCAGCAGCCAAGCGAGAGTTTCTGAAGCTTTCTTT
cdr3_aa: CASSQARVSEAFF

v_call: TRBV2
clone_size: -
d_call: TRBD1
j_call: TRBJ1-2
cdr3_length: 16
cdr3_nt: TGTGCCAGCAGCCACGGGACAGGGAGGGGTAACTATGGCTACACCTTC
cdr3_aa: CASSHGTGRGNYGYTF

v_call: TRBV2
clone_size: -
d_call: TRBD1
j_call: TRBJ2-2
cdr3_length: 14
cdr3_nt: TGTGCCAGCCGGGGACAGAGTTCCACCGGGGAGCTGTTTTTT
cdr3_aa: CASRGQSSTGELFF

v_call: TRBV5-4
clone_size: few
d_call: -
j_call: TRBJ1-1
cdr3_length: 15
cdr3_nt: TGTGCCAGCAGCTTGTCCGGGGGGCATTACACTGAAGCTTTCTTT
cdr3_aa: CASSLSGGHYTEAFF

v_call: TRBV6-5
clone_size: few
d_call: TRBD1
j_call: TRBJ1-2
cdr3_length: 14
cdr3_nt: TGTGCCACCGGCCGTGGGGGGACAGGACATGGCTACACCTTC
cdr3_aa: CATGRGGTGHGYTF

v_call: TRBV20-1
clone_size: -
d_call: -
j_call: TRBJ2-1
cdr3_length: 10
cdr3_nt: TGCAGTGCTAGTGACGTGGAGCAGTTCTTC
cdr3_aa: CSASDVEQFF

v_call: TRBV9
clone_size: -
d_call: -
j_call: TRBJ2-3
cdr3_length: 14
cdr3_nt: TGTGCCAGCAGCGTAGCTACTAGCACAGATACGCAGTATTTT
cdr3_aa: CASSVATSTDTQYF

v_call: TRBV6-4
clone_size: -
d_call: -
j_call: TRBJ2-2
cdr3_length: 14
cdr3_nt: TGTGCCAGCACCAGGGAAGAAAACACCGGGGAGCTGTTTTTT
cdr3_aa: CASTREENTGELFF